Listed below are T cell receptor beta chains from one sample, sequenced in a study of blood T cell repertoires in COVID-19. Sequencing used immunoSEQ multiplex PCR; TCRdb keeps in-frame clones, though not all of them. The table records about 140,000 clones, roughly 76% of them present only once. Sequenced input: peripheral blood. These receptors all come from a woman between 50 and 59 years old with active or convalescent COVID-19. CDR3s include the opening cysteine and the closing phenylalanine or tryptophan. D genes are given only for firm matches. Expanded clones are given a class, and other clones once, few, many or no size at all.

CDR3 protein: CASSLSSSDGYTF; CDR3 DNA: TGTGCCAGCAGTTTATCGTCCTCGGATGGCTACACCTTC; clone size: .; J gene: TRBJ1-2; D gene: .; V gene: TRBV28
CDR3 protein: CASSPTGGREAFF; CDR3 DNA: TGTGCCAGCAGCCCGACAGGGGGCCGGGAAGCTTTCTTT; clone size: .; J gene: TRBJ1-1; D gene: TRBD1; V gene: TRBV5-8
CDR3 protein: CASSLGQYTEAFF; CDR3 DNA: TGTGCCAGCAGCCTCGGACAGTACACTGAAGCTTTCTTT; clone size: .; J gene: TRBJ1-1; D gene: .; V gene: TRBV14
CDR3 protein: CASSTTAGGGEQYF; CDR3 DNA: TGTGCCAGTAGTACCACAGCGGGAGGCGGCGAGCAGTACTTC; clone size: .; J gene: TRBJ2-7; D gene: TRBD2; V gene: TRBV19
CDR3 protein: CASSLNSGYSNQPQHF; CDR3 DNA: TGTGCCAGCAGCTTAAACAGCGGATATAGCAATCAGCCCCAGCATTTT; clone size: .; J gene: TRBJ1-5; D gene: .; V gene: TRBV7-2
CDR3 protein: CSVQPQDRGVYNEQFF; CDR3 DNA: TGCAGCGTCCAGCCACAGGACAGGGGGGTCTACAATGAGCAGTTCTTC; clone size: .; J gene: TRBJ2-1; D gene: TRBD1; V gene: TRBV29-1
CDR3 protein: CASSHRALSGNTIYF; CDR3 DNA: TGTGCCAGCAGCCACAGGGCACTCTCTGGAAACACCATATATTTT; clone size: .; J gene: TRBJ1-3; D gene: .; V gene: TRBV7-8
CDR3 protein: CATRFQPQHF; CDR3 DNA: TGTGCCACTAGATTTCAGCCCCAGCATTTT; clone size: .; J gene: TRBJ1-5; D gene: .; V gene: TRBV6-5
CDR3 protein: CASSLTGASYEQYF; CDR3 DNA: TGTGCCAGCAGCTTAACGGGTGCCTCCTACGAGCAGTACTTC; clone size: .; J gene: TRBJ2-7; D gene: .; V gene: TRBV11-2
CDR3 protein: CAISLDRGFQETQYF; CDR3 DNA: TGTGCCATCAGCCTGGACAGGGGGTTCCAAGAGACCCAGTACTTC; clone size: many; J gene: TRBJ2-5; D gene: TRBD1; V gene: TRBV10-3
CDR3 protein: CASSQDMGASYEQFF; CDR3 DNA: TGTGCCAGCAGCCAAGATATGGGGGCTTCCTATGAGCAGTTCTTC; clone size: few; J gene: TRBJ2-1; D gene: .; V gene: TRBV3-1/TRBV3-2
CDR3 protein: CASSFLAGQETQYF; CDR3 DNA: TGTGCCAGCAGCTTCTTAGCGGGGCAAGAGACCCAGTACTTC; clone size: .; J gene: TRBJ2-5; D gene: TRBD2; V gene: TRBV5-4
CDR3 protein: CASSFDSLNQPQHF; CDR3 DNA: TGTGCCAGCAGTTTCGACAGCCTCAATCAGCCCCAGCATTTT; clone size: .; J gene: TRBJ1-5; D gene: .; V gene: TRBV6-5
CDR3 protein: CASSRTFDPIYDSPLHF; CDR3 DNA: TGTGCCAGCAGCCGGACATTCGACCCCATATATGATTCACCCCTCCACTTT; clone size: .; J gene: TRBJ1-6; D gene: .; V gene: TRBV5-6
CDR3 protein: CASIYGGGKSEAFF; CDR3 DNA: TGTGCCAGTATCTATGGAGGGGGCAAGAGTGAAGCTTTCTTT; clone size: .; J gene: TRBJ1-1; D gene: TRBD1; V gene: TRBV19
CDR3 protein: CASSLNGQGVGGELFF; CDR3 DNA: TGTGCCAGCAGCTTAAACGGCCAGGGTGTCGGCGGGGAGCTGTTTTTT; clone size: .; J gene: TRBJ2-2; D gene: .; V gene: TRBV7-3
CDR3 protein: CASSGDRGPYEQYF; CDR3 DNA: TGTGCCAGCTCAGGAGACAGGGGCCCCTACGAGCAGTACTTC; clone size: .; J gene: TRBJ2-7; D gene: TRBD1; V gene: TRBV18
CDR3 protein: CASSGPSVGLFSNEQFF; CDR3 DNA: TGTGCCAGTAGTGGGCCGTCCGTAGGACTCTTTAGCAATGAGCAGTTCTTC; clone size: .; J gene: TRBJ2-1; D gene: .; V gene: TRBV19
CDR3 protein: CSVAVSGNTIYF; CDR3 DNA: TGCAGCGTAGCTGTCTCTGGAAACACCATATATTTT; clone size: .; J gene: TRBJ1-3; D gene: .; V gene: TRBV29-1
CDR3 protein: CASSYLNPGEQFF; CDR3 DNA: TGTGCCAGCAGTTACCTCAATCCGGGGGAGCAGTTCTTC; clone size: .; J gene: TRBJ2-1; D gene: .; V gene: TRBV6-5
CDR3 protein: CASSSGPRGNDEQFF; CDR3 DNA: TGTGCCAGCAGTTCAGGGCCCCGTGGGAACGATGAGCAGTTCTTC; clone size: once; J gene: TRBJ2-1; D gene: .; V gene: TRBV9
CDR3 protein: CASSELRGTGETQYF; CDR3 DNA: TGTGCCAGCAGTGAATTGAGGGGAACAGGGGAGACCCAGTACTTC; clone size: .; J gene: TRBJ2-5; D gene: .; V gene: TRBV25-1
CDR3 protein: CASSSQGDPRDFNYGYTF; CDR3 DNA: TGTGCCAGCTCATCACAGGGGGATCCTAGAGATTTTAACTATGGCTACACCTTC; clone size: .; J gene: TRBJ1-2; D gene: TRBD1; V gene: TRBV18
CDR3 protein: CASSLRGPPYGYTF; CDR3 DNA: TGTGCCAGTAGTCTCAGGGGACCCCCTTATGGCTACACCTTC; clone size: many; J gene: TRBJ1-2; D gene: .; V gene: TRBV19
CDR3 protein: CATSDFGTGVETQYF; CDR3 DNA: TGTGCCACCAGTGATTTTGGGACAGGGGTGGAGACCCAGTACTTC; clone size: .; J gene: TRBJ2-5; D gene: TRBD1; V gene: TRBV24-1
CDR3 protein: CSVGASGRGNEQFF; CDR3 DNA: TGCAGCGTTGGCGCTAGCGGGAGAGGAAATGAGCAGTTCTTC; clone size: .; J gene: TRBJ2-1; D gene: TRBD2; V gene: TRBV29-1
CDR3 protein: CASSIGREDEQFF; CDR3 DNA: TGTGCCAGTAGTATAGGCAGGGAAGATGAGCAGTTCTTC; clone size: once; J gene: TRBJ2-1; D gene: .; V gene: TRBV19
CDR3 protein: CASSPGTGTGITGELFF; CDR3 DNA: TGTGCCAGCAGCCCGGGGACCGGGACAGGGATAACCGGGGAGCTGTTTTTT; clone size: many; J gene: TRBJ2-2; D gene: TRBD1; V gene: TRBV5-6
CDR3 protein: CASSRNSGNNQPQHF; CDR3 DNA: TGTGCCAGCAGTCGTAACTCAGGGAACAATCAGCCCCAGCATTTT; clone size: .; J gene: TRBJ1-5; D gene: .; V gene: TRBV28
CDR3 protein: CASSDSGGRRNTIYF; CDR3 DNA: TGTGCCAGCAGCGACTCCGGGGGGCGCAGAAACACCATATATTTT; clone size: .; J gene: TRBJ1-3; D gene: .; V gene: TRBV3-1/TRBV3-2
CDR3 protein: CASSLDTGNEKLFF; CDR3 DNA: TGCGCCAGCAGCTTGGACACAGGGAACGAAAAACTGTTTTTT; clone size: .; J gene: TRBJ1-4; D gene: .; V gene: TRBV5-1
CDR3 protein: CASSLVGQSPAFF; CDR3 DNA: TGTGCCAGCAGCTTAGTGGGACAGTCCCCAGCTTTCTTT; clone size: .; J gene: TRBJ1-1; D gene: TRBD1; V gene: TRBV7-9
CDR3 protein: CASSSQPEGTQYF; CDR3 DNA: TGTGCCAGCAGTTCTCAGCCGGAGGGGACCCAGTACTTC; clone size: .; J gene: TRBJ2-5; D gene: .; V gene: TRBV6-6
CDR3 protein: CASSLAGGLASYEQYF; CDR3 DNA: TGTGCCAGCAGCTTGGCCGGCGGACTAGCGAGCTACGAGCAGTACTTC; clone size: .; J gene: TRBJ2-7; D gene: TRBD2; V gene: TRBV5-4